This T cell receptor (beta chain) was sequenced during a study of T cell repertoires in aging, cancer and after chemotherapy. Study observations and caveats: Healthy donors lost TCR diversity with age mainly through richness, cancer patients through richness and evenness.

A mixed TRB-A/B primer pool amplified rearranged TRB by multiplex touch-down PCR. TCRdb reanalysed the multiplex PCR reads using MiXCR and keeps one entry per CDR3 protein. This table holds under 15,000 distinct CDR3 sequences, around 20% found once. Amplification of TCR beta used genomic DNA extracted from peripheral blood. Remarks on this clonotype: Its antigen remains unidentified.

The TCR sequence derives from a human donor in good health. What was sequenced was blood.

The CDR3 here is CSARPVGQGRPNYGYTF. CDR3 DNA sequence: TGCAGTGCTAGACCCGTCGGACAGGGGAGGCCTAACTATGGCTACACCTTC. The rearrangement uses TRBV20-1 and TRBJ1-2; 9 bases are a match to TRBD1. The V and J ends lost 2 bases and 0 bases, in that order; junction bases with no gene match: 10. CDR1 and CDR2 from the germline V gene are DFQATT and SNEGSKA (reference sequence). CDR3 length equals 17 residues.